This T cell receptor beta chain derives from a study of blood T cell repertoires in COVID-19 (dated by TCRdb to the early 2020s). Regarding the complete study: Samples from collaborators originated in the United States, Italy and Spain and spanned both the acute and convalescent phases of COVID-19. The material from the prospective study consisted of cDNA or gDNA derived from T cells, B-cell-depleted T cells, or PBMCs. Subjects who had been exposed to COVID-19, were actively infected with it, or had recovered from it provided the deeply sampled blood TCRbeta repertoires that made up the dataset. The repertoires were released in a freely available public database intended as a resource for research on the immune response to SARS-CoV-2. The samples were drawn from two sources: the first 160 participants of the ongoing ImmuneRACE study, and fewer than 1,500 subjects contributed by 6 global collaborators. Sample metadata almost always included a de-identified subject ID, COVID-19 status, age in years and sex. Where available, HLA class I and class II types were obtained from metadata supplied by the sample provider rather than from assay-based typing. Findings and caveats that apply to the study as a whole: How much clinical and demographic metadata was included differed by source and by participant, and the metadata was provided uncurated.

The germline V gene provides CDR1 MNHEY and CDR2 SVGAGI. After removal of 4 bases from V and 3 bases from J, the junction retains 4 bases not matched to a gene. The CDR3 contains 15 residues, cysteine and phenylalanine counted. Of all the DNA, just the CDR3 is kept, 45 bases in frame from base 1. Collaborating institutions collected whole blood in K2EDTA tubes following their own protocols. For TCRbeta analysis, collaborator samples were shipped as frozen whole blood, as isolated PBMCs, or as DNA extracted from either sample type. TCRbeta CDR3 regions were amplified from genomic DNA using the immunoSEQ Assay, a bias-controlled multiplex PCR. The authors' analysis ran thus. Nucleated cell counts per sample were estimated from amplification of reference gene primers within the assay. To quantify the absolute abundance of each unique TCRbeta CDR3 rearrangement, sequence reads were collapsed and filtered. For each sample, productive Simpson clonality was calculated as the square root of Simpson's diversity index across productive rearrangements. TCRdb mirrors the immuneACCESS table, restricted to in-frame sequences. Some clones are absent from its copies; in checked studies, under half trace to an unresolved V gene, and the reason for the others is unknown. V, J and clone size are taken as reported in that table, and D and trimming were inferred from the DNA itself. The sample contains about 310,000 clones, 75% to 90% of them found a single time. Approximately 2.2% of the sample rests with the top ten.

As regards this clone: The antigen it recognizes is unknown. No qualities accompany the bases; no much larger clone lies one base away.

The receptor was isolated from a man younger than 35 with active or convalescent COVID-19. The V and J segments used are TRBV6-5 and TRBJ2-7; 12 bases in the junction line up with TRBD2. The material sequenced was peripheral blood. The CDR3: CASSSPTSGSYEQYF. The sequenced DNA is TGTGCCAGCAGTTCACCGACTAGCGGGAGCTACGAGCAGTACTTC.